The 26 T cell receptor beta chains presented below share a single source sample, sequenced in a study of CD8 T cells in ankylosing spondylitis. TCRdb reprocessed the 5' RACE reads via MiXCR and lists one record per CDR3 protein. Among under 300,000 distinct CDR3 sequences, about 11% were seen once, and the ten largest hold under 8%. Material: blood, either unsorted or a sorted T cell fraction (not recorded which). Receptors were obtained from a male donor with ankylosing spondylitis or in good health (not recorded which).

This clonotype was seen at least ten times. The V call is TRBV7-3, the J call TRBJ2-2; TRBD2 might be the D (6 bases). The CDR3 has 18 residues. Germline CDR1 and CDR2: SGHTA and FQGTGA. V shed 6 bases and J shed 3 bases, with 23 bases lying between them. The CDR3: CASSNYGGAEGYTGELFF. The CDR3 nucleotides are TGTGCCAGCAGTAACTACGGAGGGGCAGAAGGGTACACCGGGGAGCTGTTTTTT.

Many counts were recorded for this clonotype. The V call is TRBV20-1, the J call TRBJ2-5; 8 bases align to TRBD1. Trimming at V came to 7 bases and at J to 5 bases, leaving 12 bases not matched to a gene. The CDR3 extends over 14 amino acids. Germline loops: CDR1 DFQATT, CDR2 SNEGSKA (reference sequence). The CDR3 DNA reads TGCAGTGTCAGGGGTTCAGGGGGCATCGAGACCCAGTACTTC. Amino acid sequence: CSVRGSGGIETQYF.

This clonotype was detected ten times or more. This chain connects TRBV24-1 to TRBJ2-1, with 8 bases fitting TRBD2. Germline V gene sequence: CDR1 KGHDR, CDR2 SFDVKD. With 1 base clipped from V and 6 bases from J, the junction kept 4 bases outside the gene matches. The CDR3 has 15 residues. The CDR3 DNA follows: TGTGCCACCAGTGATTTTGGCGGGGGGCTCAATGAGCAGTTCTTC. Encoded protein: CATSDFGGGLNEQFF.

This clonotype was seen ten or more times. The chain carries TRBV12-3 or TRBV12-4 and TRBJ2-3, with TRBD2 as a possible D gene (5 bases). The CDR3 covers 14 residues. The ends were cut back, 5 bases at V and 2 bases at J, with 11 bases in the middle. The CDR3 DNA sequence: TGTGCCAGCAGTGCCCGGAGGTACACAGATACGCAGTATTTT. Translated: CASSARRYTDTQYF.

A remark on this clonotype: A read error may produce the germline difference seen at one junction end. The rearrangement uses TRBV20-1 and TRBJ2-7; 12 bases are shared with TRBD2. CDR3 length equals 17 residues. Germline loops: CDR1 DFQATT, CDR2 SNEGSKA (reference sequence). The CDR3 nucleotides are TGCTGTGCTTCTGAGACTAGCGGGAGCGGCATTAGCGACGAGCAGTACTTC. Residues: CCASETSGSGISDEQYF.

Concerning this clonotype: One end of the junction fails to match germline, which may point to a read error. The CDR3 is CASRANPNYEQCF. DNA of the CDR3: TGTGCCAGCCGAGCCAACCCCAACTACGAGCAGTGCTTC. V gene TRBV3-1 combines with J gene TRBJ2-7; D uncertain. The CDR3 runs to 13 residues. Germline lookup yields CDR1 LGHDT and CDR2 YNNKEL (reference sequence).

This chain links TRBV7-9 with TRBJ2-7; 11 positions match TRBD2. CDR3 length equals 15 residues. CDR1 SEHNR and CDR2 FQNEAQ come from the germline V gene (reference sequence). V shed 5 bases and J 4 bases; nucleotides not matched to a gene: 7. CDR3 loop: CASSRRLAGSYEQYF. CDR3 coding DNA: TGTGCCAGCAGCCGAAGACTAGCGGGGTCGTACGAGCAGTACTTC.

In its sample, this clonotype was seen a few times. A read error may explain this, as a much larger clone is one base away. The CDR3 DNA is TGCCCCAGCAGCTTGGGGGCTGGGTTGAACACTGAAGCTTTCTTT. It is translated as CPSSLGAGLNTEAFF. The V call is TRBV5-1, the J call TRBJ1-1; D may be TRBD1 (6 bases). Germline CDR1 SGHRS, CDR2 YFSETQ. CDR3 length: 15 residues.

At least ten counts were recorded for this clonotype. J is TRBJ2-3 and V is TRBV5-1; 12 nucleotides match TRBD2. From germline, CDR1 is SGHRS and CDR2 YFSETQ. This CDR3 contains 14 residues. Unmatched junction bases numbered 2, after V lost 5 bases and J lost 4 bases. CDR3 nucleotide sequence: TGCGCCAGCAGACTAGCGGGGGGCGCAGATACGCAGTATTTT. Translated, it gives CASRLAGGADTQYF. Based on the CDR3 plus reference TRBV5-1 and TRBJ2-3, the full variable domain is KAGVTQTPRYLIKTRGQQVTLSCSPISGHRSVSWYQQTPGQGLQFLFEYFSETQRNKGNFPGRFSGRQFSNSRSEMNVSTLELGDSALYLCASRLAGGADTQYFGPGTRLTVL.

This clonotype was observed a handful of times. V gene TRBV7-2 combines with J gene TRBJ2-7; D uncertain. CDR1 SGHTA and CDR2 FQGNSA come from the germline V gene. V was shortened by 3 bases and J by 2 bases, with 5 bases between the two germline ends. The CDR3 is 12 residues long. The CDR3, as DNA: TGTGCCAGCAGCTTCGAACCCTACGAGCAGTACTTC. This sequence encodes CASSFEPYEQYF.

The chain couples TRBV20-1 to TRBJ2-3; D call uncertain. Germline CDR1 reads DFQATT; CDR2 reads SNEGSKA (reference sequence). V was clipped by 1 base and J by 2 bases, with 10 bases between them. CDR3 size: 14 residues. The CDR3 DNA sequence: TGCAGTGCTAGAGTTAGCCACCTCACAGATACGCAGTATTTT. As protein: CSARVSHLTDTQYF.

This clonotype came up many times. The rearrangement uses TRBV27 and TRBJ2-1, with no clear D. Germline values: CDR1 MNHEY, CDR2 SMNVEV (reference sequence). This CDR3 is 12 amino acids long. The ends were cut back, 7 bases at V and 3 bases at J, with 7 bases in the middle. Written as DNA, the CDR3 is TGTGCCAGCATAGGCGGCTACAATGAGCAGTTCTTC. It encodes CASIGGYNEQFF.

This clonotype was detected ten times or more. The chain uses TRBV7-8 and TRBJ2-1, with 8 bases lining up with TRBD2. The CDR3 consists of 16 residues. The V gene's germline CDR1 is SGHVS and CDR2 FQNEAQ. Germline trimming cut 0 bases from V and 9 bases from J; bases unmatched to any gene: 10. CDR3 sequence reads: CASSLAQGREAGEQFF. CDR3 coding DNA: TGTGCCAGCAGCTTAGCGCAAGGGCGGGAGGCCGGTGAGCAGTTCTTC.

The CDR3 DNA reads as TGCAGCGTTGAAATTACAGGGGGCTACAATGAGCAGTTCTTC. Amino acids: CSVEITGGYNEQFF. V gene TRBV29-1 combines with J gene TRBJ2-1, with 8 bases that match TRBD1. The germline gives CDR1 SQVTM, CDR2 ANQGSEA. The V gene end was trimmed by 2 bases and the J gene end by 3 bases; junction bases not matched to a gene: 3. The CDR3 contains 14 residues.

At least ten counts were recorded for this clonotype. The J gene is TRBJ2-7, the V gene TRBV20-1; 10 positions agree with TRBD2. Germline V gene sequence: CDR1 DFQATT, CDR2 SNEGSKA (reference sequence). The CDR3 extends over 15 amino acids. V lost 6 bases and J lost 2; bases outside the gene matches: 10. CDR3 bases: TGCAGTGCAGTCAGATCTAGCGGGAGTCCCTACGAGCAGTACTTC. It translates to CSAVRSSGSPYEQYF.

In this sample, this clonotype turned up many times. The chain uses TRBV7-2 and TRBJ2-3; D is unresolved. CDR1 is SGHTA and CDR2 is FQGNSA in the germline V gene. V was trimmed by 1 base and J by 10 bases, leaving 6 bases between them. This CDR3 is 11 amino acids long. CDR3 in amino acids: CASSLGGAQYF. The CDR3 coding sequence is TGTGCCAGCAGCTTAGGGGGTGCGCAGTATTTT. Using reference TRBV7-2 and TRBJ2-3 for the parts outside the CDR3, the full variable domain is GAGVSQSPSNKVTEKGKDVELRCDPISGHTALYWYRQSLGQGLEFLIYFQGNSAPDKSGLPSDRFSAERTGGSVSTLTIQRTQQEDSAVYLCASSLGGAQYFGPGTRLTVL.

This clonotype was counted many times. V is TRBV6-1 and J is TRBJ2-2, with TRBD1 as a possible D gene (5 bases). CDR3 length: 14 residues. V was pared by 6 bases and J by 4 bases, with 12 bases between. Germline loops: CDR1 MNHNS, CDR2 SASEGT. CDR3 region: CASRTTDLTGELFF. CDR3 nucleotides: TGTGCCAGCAGGACGACAGACCTCACCGGGGAGCTGTTTTTT.

The chain joins TRBV10-2 to TRBJ2-5; a possible D gene is TRBD2 (6 bases). Per germline, CDR1 WSHSY and CDR2 SAAADI. The V end lost 2 bases, the J end lost 2 bases, and 9 bases lay between the germline ends. This CDR3 contains 14 residues. The CDR3: CASSEPGVQETQYF. DNA of the CDR3: TGCGCCAGCAGTGAGCCGGGAGTTCAAGAGACCCAGTACTTC.

J is TRBJ1-1 and V is TRBV12-3 or TRBV12-4; D is undetermined. V was cut by 3 bases and J by 1 base, with 9 bases left in between. CDR3 size: 14 residues. CDR3 nucleotides: TGTGCCAGCAGTTTTACGGACGGGAACACTGAAGCTTTCTTT. Protein product: CASSFTDGNTEAFF.

This chain connects TRBV28 to TRBJ2-2, with 7 bases aligning to TRBD2. The germline gives CDR1 MDHEN, CDR2 SYDVKM. This CDR3 is built from 14 residues. J was trimmed by 7 bases and V by 6 bases; bases with no gene match: 8. The CDR3 sequence: CASSYSGLGGELFF. The CDR3 bases are TGTGCCAGCAGCTATAGCGGGTTAGGCGGGGAGCTGTTTTTT.

In its sample, this clonotype was seen many times. The chain joins TRBV3-1 to TRBJ1-2, with a possible D match to TRBD1 (6 bases). V gave up 1 base and J gave up 7 bases, with 13 bases separating them. The CDR3 extends over 14 amino acids. Germline values: CDR1 LGHDT, CDR2 YNNKEL (reference sequence). CDR3 in amino acids: CASSQVWGRIGYTF. The CDR3 DNA sequence: TGTGCCAGCAGCCAAGTATGGGGGCGAATTGGCTACACCTTC.

This clonotype has a count of ten or more. This sequence joins TRBV7-3 and TRBJ2-3, with 7 bases aligning to TRBD2. Germline V gene sequence: CDR1 SGHTA, CDR2 FQGTGA. The V and J ends lost 3 bases and 6 bases, in that order; junction bases with no gene match: 3. The CDR3 consists of 13 residues. This CDR3 is CASSLAGVDTQYF. CDR3 bases: TGTGCCAGCAGCTTGGCGGGGGTCGATACGCAGTATTTT. The full variable domain, completed using reference TRBV7-3 and TRBJ2-3, is GAGVSQTPSNKVTEKGKYVELRCDPISGHTALYWYRQSLGQGPEFLIYFQGTGAADDSGLPNDRFFAVRPEGSVSTLKIQRTERGDSAVYLCASSLAGVDTQYFGPGTRLTVL.

This clonotype appeared many times. The chain links TRBV20-1 to TRBJ2-1, with 8 bases that match TRBD1. Per germline, CDR1 DFQATT and CDR2 SNEGSKA (reference sequence). Trimming took 4 bases from V and 5 from J; bases not matched to a gene: 7. This CDR3 spans 14 amino acids. In DNA, the CDR3 is TGCAGTGCTATCGCCGGGACAGGTCACAATGAGCAGTTCTTC. Encoded protein: CSAIAGTGHNEQFF.

The gene calls are TRBV20-1 and TRBJ2-2, with 10 bases lining up with TRBD2. The CDR3 is made up of 21 amino acids. Germline-derived CDR1 and CDR2 are DFQATT and SNEGSKA (reference sequence). The V and J ends lost 1 base and 2 bases, in that order; junction bases with no gene match: 19. The CDR3 DNA sequence: TGCAGTGCTAGAGGACTAGCGGGCCTTCTAGGCGGCCGCGACAACACCGGGGAGCTGTTTTTT. Translation: CSARGLAGLLGGRDNTGELFF.

This chain uses TRBV7-9 with TRBJ1-6; D is possibly TRBD1 (6 bases). This CDR3 is 16 amino acids long. The V end was cut by 5 bases, the J end by 9 bases, with 20 bases between. The germline gives CDR1 SEHNR, CDR2 FQNEAQ (reference sequence). CDR3 bases: TGTGCCAGCAGCACTACCCAACAGGGATTGGGTTCACCCCTCCACTTT. Protein sequence: CASSTTQQGLGSPLHF.

This clonotype has only a few counts. The V gene is TRBV7-9, the J gene TRBJ2-1, with 7 nucleotides matching TRBD1. The CDR3 covers 14 residues. The V gene end was trimmed by 4 bases and the J gene end by 3 bases; junction bases not matched to a gene: 3. Per germline, CDR1 SEHNR and CDR2 FQNEAQ (reference sequence). The DNA for the CDR3 is TGTGCCAGCAGCTCCCGGGACAGCTACAATGAGCAGTTCTTC. It translates to CASSSRDSYNEQFF.